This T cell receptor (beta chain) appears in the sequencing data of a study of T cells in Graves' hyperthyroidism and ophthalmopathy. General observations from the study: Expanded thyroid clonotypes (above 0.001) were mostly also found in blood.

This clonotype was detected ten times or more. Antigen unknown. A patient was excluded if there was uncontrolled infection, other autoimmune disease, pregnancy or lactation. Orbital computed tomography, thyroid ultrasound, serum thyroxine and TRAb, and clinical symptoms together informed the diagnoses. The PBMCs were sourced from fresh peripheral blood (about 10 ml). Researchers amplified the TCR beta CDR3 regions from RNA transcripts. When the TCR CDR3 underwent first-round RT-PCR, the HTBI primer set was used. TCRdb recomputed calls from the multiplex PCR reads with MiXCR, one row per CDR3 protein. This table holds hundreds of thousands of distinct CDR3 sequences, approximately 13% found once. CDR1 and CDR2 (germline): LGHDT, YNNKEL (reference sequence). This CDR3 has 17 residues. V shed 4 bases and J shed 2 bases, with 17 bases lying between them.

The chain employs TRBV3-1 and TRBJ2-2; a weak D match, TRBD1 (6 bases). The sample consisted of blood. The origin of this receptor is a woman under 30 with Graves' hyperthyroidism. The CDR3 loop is CASSRTPGAGNTGELFF. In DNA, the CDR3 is TGTGCCAGCAGCCGAACCCCAGGGGCGGGTAACACCGGGGAGCTGTTTTTT.